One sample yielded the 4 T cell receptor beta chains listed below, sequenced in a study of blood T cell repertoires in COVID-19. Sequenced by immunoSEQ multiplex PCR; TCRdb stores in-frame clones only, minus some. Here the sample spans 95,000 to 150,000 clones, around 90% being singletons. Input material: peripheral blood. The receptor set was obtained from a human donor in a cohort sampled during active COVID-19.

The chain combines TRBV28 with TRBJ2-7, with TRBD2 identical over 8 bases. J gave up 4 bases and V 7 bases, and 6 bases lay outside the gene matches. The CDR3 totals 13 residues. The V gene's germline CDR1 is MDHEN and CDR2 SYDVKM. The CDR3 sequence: CASTAAGGYEQYF. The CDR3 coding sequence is TGTGCCAGCACAGCGGCGGGGGGTTACGAGCAGTACTTC.

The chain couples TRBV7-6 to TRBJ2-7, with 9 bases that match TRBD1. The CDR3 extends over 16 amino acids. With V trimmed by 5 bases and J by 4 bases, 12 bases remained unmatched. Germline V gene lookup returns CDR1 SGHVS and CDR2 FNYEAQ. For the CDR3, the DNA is TGTGCCAGCAGCACACCCATACAGGGGGCGGGGTACGAGCAGTACTTC. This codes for CASSTPIQGAGYEQYF.

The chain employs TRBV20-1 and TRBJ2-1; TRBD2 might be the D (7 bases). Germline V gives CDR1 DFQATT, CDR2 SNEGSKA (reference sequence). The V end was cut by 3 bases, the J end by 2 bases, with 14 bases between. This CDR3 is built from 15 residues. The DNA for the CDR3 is TGCAGTGCTAGTAAGGGGGGGGGCCCCTACAATGAGCAGTTCTTC. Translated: CSASKGGGPYNEQFF.

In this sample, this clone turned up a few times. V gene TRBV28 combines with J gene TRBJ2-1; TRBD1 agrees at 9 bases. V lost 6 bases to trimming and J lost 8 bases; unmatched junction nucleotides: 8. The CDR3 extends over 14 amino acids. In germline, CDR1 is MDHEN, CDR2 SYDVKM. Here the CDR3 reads CASSNRTGDHEQFF. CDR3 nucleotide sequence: TGTGCCAGCAGCAATCGGACAGGGGACCATGAGCAGTTCTTC.